Below are 14 T cell receptor beta chains sequenced from a single sample in a study of blood T cell repertoires in COVID-19. Profiled with immunoSEQ multiplex PCR; TCRdb holds only in-frame clones, not every one. The sample records about 140,000 clones, 75% to 90% being singletons. Input material: peripheral blood. The receptor set was obtained from a woman of 80 years or more with acute or convalescent COVID-19.

The V and J genes are TRBV23-1 and TRBJ2-2; D is unclear. TRBV23-1 is an open reading frame whose function is uncertain. The CDR3 is 15 amino acids. V was clipped by 1 base and J by 6 bases, with 12 bases between them. The CDR3 nucleotides are TGCGCCAGCAGTCAATTTGCTCGGTTTGCCGGGGAGCTGTTTTTT. It is translated as CASSQFARFAGELFF.

This chain connects TRBV12-3 or TRBV12-4 to TRBJ1-2; D unresolved. The CDR3 contains 13 residues. V lost 3 bases and J lost 13, with 18 bases in between. The DNA of the CDR3 is TGTGCCAGCAGTTTTAACCGCCTCGAGGCTGGCACCTTC. It translates to CASSFNRLEAGTF.

The V and J genes are TRBV6-6 and TRBJ2-7, with D maybe TRBD1 (6 bases). Per germline, CDR1 MNHNY and CDR2 SVGAGI (reference sequence). The CDR3 covers 15 residues. V was pared by 0 bases and J by 2 bases, with 11 bases between. CDR3 DNA: TGTGCCAGCAGTTACTCGAGGGACACCACCTACGAGCAGTACTTC. It translates to CASSYSRDTTYEQYF.

This chain uses TRBV27 with TRBJ1-1; D may be TRBD1 (6 bases). The CDR3 is 14 amino acids. Germline V gives CDR1 MNHEY, CDR2 SMNVEV (reference sequence). With 3 bases removed from V and 6 bases from J, the gap between germline ends came to 14 bases. The CDR3: CASSFWGGIAEAFF. The CDR3 nucleotides are TGTGCCAGCAGTTTTTGGGGGGGCATAGCTGAAGCTTTCTTT.

The rearrangement joins TRBV23-1 to TRBJ2-5; no clear D. TRBV23-1 qualifies as an ORF whose function is uncertain. V dropped 11 bases and J dropped 5 bases, with 18 bases sitting between them. This CDR3 spans 13 amino acids. CDR3 coding DNA: TGCGCCGGTAAGCTGAGGTCCTCGGAGACCCAGTACTTC. This sequence encodes CAGKLRSSETQYF.

The V call is TRBV27, the J call TRBJ2-7; 8 bases line up with TRBD2. CDR1 is MNHEY and CDR2 is SMNVEV in the germline V gene (reference sequence). The CDR3 is made up of 17 amino acids. V was clipped by 2 bases and J by 0 bases; unmatched bases: 9. Here the CDR3 reads CASSLLAAGGPSYEQYF. The CDR3 DNA sequence: TGTGCCAGCAGTTTACTGGCGGCGGGAGGTCCCTCCTACGAGCAGTACTTC.

This clone occurred once. This sequence joins TRBV6-5 and TRBJ1-1; 9 nucleotides agree with TRBD1. Losses at the gene ends were 6 bases for V and 1 base for J; bases not matched to a gene: 6. The CDR3 spans 15 residues. CDR1 is MNHEY, CDR2 SVGAGI, per germline. The CDR3 bases are TGTGCCAGCAGGGTCGGACAGGGGACGAACACTGAAGCTTTCTTT. This sequence encodes CASRVGQGTNTEAFF.

The gene calls are TRBV27 and TRBJ2-7, with 9 bases that match TRBD1. V lost 3 bases to trimming and J lost 2 bases; unmatched junction nucleotides: 8. In germline, CDR1 is MNHEY, CDR2 SMNVEV (reference sequence). CDR3 length equals 16 residues. CDR3 amino acids: CASSFRGTGTTYEQYF. The CDR3 DNA sequence: TGTGCCAGCAGTTTTCGTGGGACAGGGACAACCTACGAGCAGTACTTC.

The chain joins TRBV6-2 or TRBV6-3 to TRBJ2-1, with 7 bases lining up with TRBD2. With V trimmed by 6 bases and J by 4 bases, 12 bases remained unmatched. The CDR3 is 16 amino acids. Germline V gene lookup returns CDR1 MNHEY and CDR2 SVGEGT. DNA of the CDR3: TGTGCCAGCAGCCTGAATGTAGCGGGCGTGTACAATGAGCAGTTCTTC. This sequence encodes CASSLNVAGVYNEQFF.

The chain uses TRBV28 and TRBJ2-1, with 10 bases aligning to TRBD1. Looked up from germline, CDR1 is MDHEN and CDR2 is SYDVKM. V lost 8 bases and J lost 8; bases outside the gene matches: 21. The CDR3 consists of 18 residues. This CDR3 reads CASSQGGQGRGSSHEQFF. The DNA for the CDR3 is TGTGCCAGCTCCCAAGGGGGACAGGGGCGCGGGAGTAGCCATGAGCAGTTCTTC. The full variable domain, rest sourced from reference TRBV28 and TRBJ2-1, is DVKVTQSSRYLVKRTGEKVFLECVQDMDHENMFWYRQDPGLGLRLIYFSYDVKMKEKGDIPEGYSVSREKKERFSLILESASTNQTSMYLCASSQGGQGRGSSHEQFFGPGTRLTVL.

The chain is built from TRBV11-2 and TRBJ2-2, with TRBD1 identical over 8 bases. The CDR3 consists of 18 residues. Germline trimming cut 2 bases from V and 4 bases from J; bases unmatched to any gene: 12. Germline CDR1 and CDR2: SGHAT and FQNNGV. CDR3 sequence reads: CASSLIGGRTGTTGELFF. The CDR3 DNA is TGTGCCAGCAGCTTAATTGGGGGGCGGACAGGGACCACCGGGGAGCTGTTTTTT.

This chain connects TRBV30 to TRBJ1-2; 7 nucleotides align to TRBD1. The ends lost 8 bases at V and 4 bases at J; junction bases unmatched: 10. This CDR3 is 13 amino acids long. Germline-derived CDR1 and CDR2 are GTSNPN and SVGIG (reference sequence). CDR3 DNA: TGTGCCACGGACAGAGGACAGGTCTATGGCTACACCTTC. Translation gives CATDRGQVYGYTF.

This clone has only one observation. The chain joins TRBV14 to TRBJ2-7; 8 bases line up with TRBD1. Germline-derived CDR1 and CDR2 are SGHDN and FVKESK. With 4 bases clipped from V and 0 bases from J, the junction kept 5 bases outside the gene matches. This CDR3 region has 15 residues. The CDR3: CASSPNRGSSYEQYF. The CDR3 DNA reads as TGTGCCAGCAGCCCGAACAGGGGGTCCTCCTACGAGCAGTACTTC.

Only one count was recorded for this clone. The chain couples TRBV4-1 to TRBJ2-1, with 8 bases that match TRBD2. The CDR3 consists of 16 residues. Trimming cost V 0 bases and J 3 bases; bases outside gene matches: 4. Per the germline V gene, CDR1 is MGHRA and CDR2 is YSYEKL. CDR3 nucleotide sequence: TGCGCCAGCAGCCAAGAAGGAGCGGGAGTCTACAATGAGCAGTTCTTC. It codes for CASSQEGAGVYNEQFF.